These T cell receptor beta chains were read from a single sample in a study of blood T cells in healthy people across ages. One entry per CDR3 protein results from TCRdb running MiXCR on the 5' RACE reads. The sample records around 850,000 distinct CDR3 sequences, 30% to 45% being singletons. Sample: blood. The receptors stem from a man aged 18 to 30 in good health. Each CDR3 is given with its conserved first and last residue. D genes are given only for firm matches. Clone size appears in some rows only: once, few, many, or a class for an expanded clone.

clone size: few; J gene: TRBJ2-1; D gene: TRBD1; V gene: TRBV20-1; CDR3 DNA: TGCAGTGCTAGGACAGGGGCCAACAATGAGCAGTTCTTC; CDR3 protein: CSARTGANNEQFF
clone size: few; J gene: TRBJ2-5; D gene: -; V gene: TRBV5-1; CDR3 DNA: TGCGCCAGCAGCTTGGGGAGACCCCAAGAGACCCAGTACTTC; CDR3 protein: CASSLGRPQETQYF
clone size: -; J gene: TRBJ1-1; D gene: TRBD1; V gene: TRBV29-1; CDR3 DNA: TGCAGCGGTGGGAACAGGGGGACGAGTGAAGCTTTCTTT; CDR3 protein: CSGGNRGTSEAFF
clone size: few; J gene: TRBJ2-4; D gene: -; V gene: TRBV14; CDR3 DNA: TGTGCCAGCAGCTCTACGACCGGGAATCACTTAGCCAAAAACATTCAGTACTTC; CDR3 protein: CASSSTTGNHLAKNIQYF
clone size: once; J gene: TRBJ2-3; D gene: -; V gene: TRBV18; CDR3 DNA: TGTGCCAGCGCACCTCGTCAAGATACGCAGTATTTT; CDR3 protein: CASAPRQDTQYF
clone size: -; J gene: TRBJ1-5; D gene: -; V gene: TRBV3-1; CDR3 DNA: TGTGCCAGCAGCCAAGCTTGGGGGAATCAGCCCCAGCATTTT; CDR3 protein: CASSQAWGNQPQHF
clone size: few; J gene: TRBJ2-3; D gene: -; V gene: TRBV7-9; CDR3 DNA: TGTGCCAGCAGCCCTCCGGGACCAAAAGATACGCAGTATTTT; CDR3 protein: CASSPPGPKDTQYF
clone size: -; J gene: TRBJ2-1; D gene: -; V gene: TRBV20-1; CDR3 DNA: TGCAGTGGCAGACACAACAATGAGCAGTTCTTC; CDR3 protein: CSGRHNNEQFF
clone size: many; J gene: TRBJ2-1; D gene: -; V gene: TRBV9; CDR3 DNA: TGTGCCAGCAGCGGAGGGAATATCAATGAGCAGTTCTTC; CDR3 protein: CASSGGNINEQFF
clone size: -; J gene: TRBJ2-6; D gene: -; V gene: TRBV7-7; CDR3 DNA: TGTGCCAGCAGCTTAGCGCTCGAGCAGGGCACAGGGGCCAACGTCCTGACTTTC; CDR3 protein: CASSLALEQGTGANVLTF
clone size: -; J gene: TRBJ2-5; D gene: TRBD2; V gene: TRBV20-1; CDR3 DNA: TGCAGTGCTAGTGGGCTAGCGGGGGGGCCAGGCAATGAGCAGTACTTC; CDR3 protein: CSASGLAGGPGNEQYF
clone size: -; J gene: TRBJ2-7; D gene: -; V gene: TRBV2; CDR3 DNA: TGTGCCAGCATTGACCTCAGTTACGAGCAGTACTTC; CDR3 protein: CASIDLSYEQYF
clone size: once; J gene: TRBJ2-7; D gene: TRBD1; V gene: TRBV5-6; CDR3 DNA: TGTGCCAGCAGCCGGGACAGGCAACCCTACGAGCAGTACTTC; CDR3 protein: CASSRDRQPYEQYF
clone size: many; J gene: TRBJ2-1; D gene: -; V gene: TRBV20-1; CDR3 DNA: TGCAGTGCTAGGAAAGGCTATGCAACTCCAAACAATGAGCAGTTCTTC; CDR3 protein: CSARKGYATPNNEQFF
clone size: many; J gene: TRBJ1-1; D gene: TRBD1; V gene: TRBV27; CDR3 DNA: TGTGCCAGCAGTTGGGGACAGGGTACGTCTGAAGCTTTCTTT; CDR3 protein: CASSWGQGTSEAFF
clone size: once; J gene: TRBJ2-3; D gene: -; V gene: TRBV15; CDR3 DNA: TGTGCCACCAGCAGAGATCTCCAGGATACGCAGTATTTT; CDR3 protein: CATSRDLQDTQYF
clone size: -; J gene: TRBJ2-3; D gene: TRBD2; V gene: TRBV7-8; CDR3 DNA: TGTGCCAGCAGCTTGAGCGGGGGGAGAGATACGCAGTATTTT; CDR3 protein: CASSLSGGRDTQYF
clone size: -; J gene: TRBJ1-5; D gene: -; V gene: TRBV12-3/TRBV12-4; CDR3 DNA: TGTGCCAGCAGTTTTATCAATCAGCCCCAGCATTTT; CDR3 protein: CASSFINQPQHF
clone size: -; J gene: TRBJ2-2; D gene: -; V gene: TRBV5-1; CDR3 DNA: TGCGCCAGCCAACCGGGACTCCCTTCCACCGGGGAGCTGTTTTTT; CDR3 protein: CASQPGLPSTGELFF
clone size: few; J gene: TRBJ1-6; D gene: -; V gene: TRBV3-1; CDR3 DNA: TGTGCCAGCAGCCAAGGCGGTTCAAGCTCCTATAATTCACCCCTCCACTTT; CDR3 protein: CASSQGGSSSYNSPLHF
clone size: few; J gene: TRBJ2-7; D gene: TRBD1; V gene: TRBV20-1; CDR3 DNA: TGCAGTGCCAAGAGGGGGACAGGGCTTTACGAGCAGTACTTC; CDR3 protein: CSAKRGTGLYEQYF
clone size: -; J gene: TRBJ2-5; D gene: TRBD2; V gene: TRBV10-3; CDR3 DNA: TGTGCCATCAGTGAGGGGGCTAGCGGGTACCAAGAGACCCAGTACTTC; CDR3 protein: CAISEGASGYQETQYF
clone size: few; J gene: TRBJ1-5; D gene: TRBD1; V gene: TRBV4-2; CDR3 DNA: TGTGCCAGCAGCCAAGTGGCCACGGCAGGGGGACAGCCCCAGCATTTT; CDR3 protein: CASSQVATAGGQPQHF
clone size: -; J gene: TRBJ1-1; D gene: -; V gene: TRBV7-9; CDR3 DNA: TGTGCCAGCAGCTTAGACAATCTGAACACTGAAGCTTTCTTT; CDR3 protein: CASSLDNLNTEAFF
clone size: -; J gene: TRBJ1-4; D gene: -; V gene: TRBV4-3; CDR3 DNA: TGCGCCAGCAGCCGGGGGGACGAATCAACTAATGAAAAACTGTTTTTT; CDR3 protein: CASSRGDESTNEKLFF
clone size: -; J gene: TRBJ2-4; D gene: -; V gene: TRBV6-2/TRBV6-3; CDR3 DNA: TGTGCCAGCAGTTACGCGGCGGGGCTAGCCAAAAACATTCAGTACTTC; CDR3 protein: CASSYAAGLAKNIQYF
clone size: -; J gene: TRBJ1-1; D gene: -; V gene: TRBV12-3/TRBV12-4; CDR3 DNA: TGTGCCAGCAGCCCTGGGACTCATGGGACTGAAGCTTTCTTT; CDR3 protein: CASSPGTHGTEAFF
clone size: many; J gene: TRBJ2-7; D gene: -; V gene: TRBV20-1; CDR3 DNA: TGCAGTGCCATCAGTTACAGTTTCGGAGAGCAGTACTTC; CDR3 protein: CSAISYSFGEQYF
clone size: many; J gene: TRBJ2-1; D gene: TRBD2; V gene: TRBV10-3; CDR3 DNA: TGTGCCAGCTTGGGACTAGCGGGGGACAATGAGCAGTTCTTC; CDR3 protein: CASLGLAGDNEQFF
clone size: -; J gene: TRBJ1-2; D gene: -; V gene: TRBV9; CDR3 DNA: TGTGCCAGCAGCTCCAGACTTAACTATGGCTACACCTTC; CDR3 protein: CASSSRLNYGYTF
clone size: many; J gene: TRBJ2-1; D gene: TRBD1; V gene: TRBV2; CDR3 DNA: TGTGCCACACCGGGACAGGCCTACAATGAGCAGTTCTTC; CDR3 protein: CATPGQAYNEQFF
clone size: -; J gene: TRBJ1-5; D gene: -; V gene: TRBV7-2; CDR3 DNA: TGTGCCAGCAGCCTCGGAGGGACAAAGAGCAATCAGCCCCAGCATTTT; CDR3 protein: CASSLGGTKSNQPQHF
clone size: -; J gene: TRBJ1-6; D gene: -; V gene: TRBV7-9; CDR3 DNA: TGTGCCAGCAGCACCTTAGGGGTGGACTCACCCCTCCACTTT; CDR3 protein: CASSTLGVDSPLHF
clone size: few; J gene: TRBJ2-7; D gene: -; V gene: TRBV5-1; CDR3 DNA: TGCGCCAGCAGTCTTAAGGGGGTTTCCTACGAGCAGTACTTC; CDR3 protein: CASSLKGVSYEQYF